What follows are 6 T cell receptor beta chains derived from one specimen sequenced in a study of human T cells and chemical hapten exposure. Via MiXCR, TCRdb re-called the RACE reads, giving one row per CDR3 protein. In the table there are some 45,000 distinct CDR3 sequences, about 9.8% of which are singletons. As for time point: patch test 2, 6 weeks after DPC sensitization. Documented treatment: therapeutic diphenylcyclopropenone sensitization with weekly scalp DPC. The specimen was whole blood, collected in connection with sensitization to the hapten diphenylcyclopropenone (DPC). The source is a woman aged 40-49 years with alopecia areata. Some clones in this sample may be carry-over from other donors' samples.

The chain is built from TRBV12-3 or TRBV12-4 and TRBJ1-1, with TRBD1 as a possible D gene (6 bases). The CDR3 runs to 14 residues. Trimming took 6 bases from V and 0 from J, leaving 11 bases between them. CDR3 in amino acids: CASSAGHLNTEAFF. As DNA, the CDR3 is TGTGCCAGCAGCGCGGGACATTTGAACACTGAAGCTTTCTTT.

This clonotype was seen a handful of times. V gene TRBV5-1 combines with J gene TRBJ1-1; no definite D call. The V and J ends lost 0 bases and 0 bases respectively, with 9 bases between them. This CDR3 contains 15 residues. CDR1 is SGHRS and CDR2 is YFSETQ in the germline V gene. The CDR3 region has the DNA TGCGCCAGCAGCTTGGTCCCGGGCCTGAACACTGAAGCTTTCTTT. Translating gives CASSLVPGLNTEAFF.

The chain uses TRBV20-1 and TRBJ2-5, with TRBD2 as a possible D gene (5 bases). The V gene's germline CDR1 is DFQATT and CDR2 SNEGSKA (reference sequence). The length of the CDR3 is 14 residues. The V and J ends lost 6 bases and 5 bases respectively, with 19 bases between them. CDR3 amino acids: CSAHPGMGSETQYF. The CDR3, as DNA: TGCAGTGCCCACCCCGGGATGGGATCTGAGACCCAGTACTTC.

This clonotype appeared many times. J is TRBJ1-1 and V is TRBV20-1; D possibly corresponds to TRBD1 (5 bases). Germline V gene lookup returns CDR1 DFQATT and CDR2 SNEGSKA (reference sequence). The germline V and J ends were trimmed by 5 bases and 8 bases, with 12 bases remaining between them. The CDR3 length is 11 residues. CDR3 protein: CSAGGRWEAFF. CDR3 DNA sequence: TGCAGTGCTGGGGGACGGTGGGAAGCTTTCTTT.

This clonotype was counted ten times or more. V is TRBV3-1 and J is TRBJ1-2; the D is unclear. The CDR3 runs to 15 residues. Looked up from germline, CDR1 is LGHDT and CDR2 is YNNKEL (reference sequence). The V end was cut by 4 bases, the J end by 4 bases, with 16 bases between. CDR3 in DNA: TGTGCCAGCAGCCTTTCTAAACTGGACTCCTATGGCTACACCTTC. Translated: CASSLSKLDSYGYTF.

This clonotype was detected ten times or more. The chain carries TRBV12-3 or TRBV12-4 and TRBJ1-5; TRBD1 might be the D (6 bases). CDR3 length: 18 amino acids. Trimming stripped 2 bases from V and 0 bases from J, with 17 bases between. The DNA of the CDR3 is TGTGCCAGCAGTTTACAGGGGAGGGGGGTTTATAGCAATCAGCCCCAGCATTTT. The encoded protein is CASSLQGRGVYSNQPQHF.